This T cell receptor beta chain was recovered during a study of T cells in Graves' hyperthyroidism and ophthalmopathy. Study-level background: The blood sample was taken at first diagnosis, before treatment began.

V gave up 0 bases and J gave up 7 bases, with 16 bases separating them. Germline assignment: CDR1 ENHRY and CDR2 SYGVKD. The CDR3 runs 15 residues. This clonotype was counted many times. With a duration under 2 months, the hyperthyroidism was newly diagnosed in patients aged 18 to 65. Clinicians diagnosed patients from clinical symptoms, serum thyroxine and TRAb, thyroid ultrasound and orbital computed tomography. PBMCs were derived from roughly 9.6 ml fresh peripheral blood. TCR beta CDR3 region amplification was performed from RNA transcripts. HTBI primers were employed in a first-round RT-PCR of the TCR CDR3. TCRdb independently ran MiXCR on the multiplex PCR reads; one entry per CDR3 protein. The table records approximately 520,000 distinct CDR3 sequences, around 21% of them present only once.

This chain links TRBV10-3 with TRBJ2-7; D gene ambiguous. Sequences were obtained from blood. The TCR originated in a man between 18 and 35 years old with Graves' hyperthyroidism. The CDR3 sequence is CAISESKGGGGEQYF. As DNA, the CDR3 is TGTGCCATCAGTGAGTCGAAAGGTGGTGGTGGAGAGCAGTACTTC.